The sequence of this TCR beta chain was determined in a study of T cell changes during pregnancy in multiple sclerosis. CDR1 and CDR2 (germline): MDHEN, SYDVKM. This CDR3 region has 16 residues. V was cut by 1 base and J by 2 bases, with 15 bases left in between. Some clones are missing from TCRdb's copy, which holds only in-frame ones; the method was immunoSEQ multiplex PCR. The repertoire includes 71,000 or so clones, approximately 94% of them detected once, and over 1% sits in the top ten. This TCR was recovered from a female donor with multiple sclerosis, enrolled in a pregnancy study. This specimen consisted of peripheral blood, obtained in the third trimester of pregnancy. The chain links TRBV28 to TRBJ2-7; D might be TRBD1 (5 bases). The CDR3 loop reads CASSLSIMWGPYEQYF. The CDR3 DNA follows: TGTGCCAGCAGTTTATCCATAATGTGGGGCCCCTACGAGCAGTACTTC.